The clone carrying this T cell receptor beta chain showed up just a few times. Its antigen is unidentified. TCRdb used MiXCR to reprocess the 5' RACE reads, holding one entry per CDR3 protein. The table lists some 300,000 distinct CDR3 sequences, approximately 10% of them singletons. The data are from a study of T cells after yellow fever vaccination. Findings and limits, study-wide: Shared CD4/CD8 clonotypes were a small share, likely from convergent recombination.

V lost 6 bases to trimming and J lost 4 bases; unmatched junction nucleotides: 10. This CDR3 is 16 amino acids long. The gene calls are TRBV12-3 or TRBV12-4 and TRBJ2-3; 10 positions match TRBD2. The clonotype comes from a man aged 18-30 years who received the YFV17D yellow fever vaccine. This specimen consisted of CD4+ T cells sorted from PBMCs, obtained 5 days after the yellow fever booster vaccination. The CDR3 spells CASSRKAGGPPDTQYF. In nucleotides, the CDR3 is TGTGCCAGCAGCCGGAAAGCGGGGGGGCCACCAGATACGCAGTATTTT.